Sequencing of this T cell receptor beta chain was carried out in a study of response to subunit inactivated influenza vaccine. TCRdb reprocessed the RT-PCR reads via MiXCR and lists one record per CDR3 protein. The table records approximately 520,000 distinct CDR3 sequences, about 17% of them present only once. The germline V gene encodes CDR1 MGHRA and CDR2 YSYEKL. V was shortened by 3 bases and J by 5 bases, with 21 bases between the two germline ends. The CDR3 has 17 amino acids. The sequences come from CD4+ T cells sorted from PBMCs, collected less than 30 months after vaccination. The sequence came from a man between 50 and 69 years old who received an inactivated influenza vaccine. V and J are TRBV4-1 and TRBJ2-3; possibly TRBD2 for D (6 bases). CDR3: CASSQWGVYDWEDTQYF. For the CDR3, the DNA is TGCGCCAGCAGCCAGTGGGGGGTATATGATTGGGAAGATACGCAGTATTTT.